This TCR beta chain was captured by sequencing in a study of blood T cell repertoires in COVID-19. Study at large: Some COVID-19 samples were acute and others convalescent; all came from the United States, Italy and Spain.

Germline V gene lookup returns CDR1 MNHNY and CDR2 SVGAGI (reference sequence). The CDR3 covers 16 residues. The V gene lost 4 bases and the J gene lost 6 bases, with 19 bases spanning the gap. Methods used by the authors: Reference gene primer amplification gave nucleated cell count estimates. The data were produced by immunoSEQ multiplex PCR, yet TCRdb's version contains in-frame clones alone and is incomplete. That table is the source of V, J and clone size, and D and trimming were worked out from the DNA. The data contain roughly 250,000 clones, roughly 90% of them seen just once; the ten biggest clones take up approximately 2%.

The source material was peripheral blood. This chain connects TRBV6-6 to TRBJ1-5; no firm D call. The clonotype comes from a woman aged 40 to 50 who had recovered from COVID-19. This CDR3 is CASSSLLGGRGQPQHF. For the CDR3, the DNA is TGTGCCAGCAGTTCCCTATTAGGTGGTCGGGGTCAGCCCCAGCATTTT.